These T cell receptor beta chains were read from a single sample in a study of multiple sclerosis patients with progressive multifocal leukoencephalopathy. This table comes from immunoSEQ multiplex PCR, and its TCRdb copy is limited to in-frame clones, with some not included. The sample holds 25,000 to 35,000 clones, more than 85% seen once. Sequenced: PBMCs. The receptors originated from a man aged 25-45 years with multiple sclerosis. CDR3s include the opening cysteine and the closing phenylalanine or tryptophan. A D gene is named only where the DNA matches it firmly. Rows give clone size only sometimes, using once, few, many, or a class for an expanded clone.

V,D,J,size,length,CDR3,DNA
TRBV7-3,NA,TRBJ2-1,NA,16,CASSQQSGRQMYEQFF,TGTGCCAGCAGCCAACAATCGGGCCGACAGATGTATGAGCAGTTCTTC
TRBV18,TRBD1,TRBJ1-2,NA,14,CASSPDRGLGGYTF,TGTGCCAGCTCACCCGACAGGGGGCTGGGAGGCTACACCTTC
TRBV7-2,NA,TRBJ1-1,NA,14,CASSPQGRKTEAFF,TGTGCCAGCAGCCCCCAGGGGCGTAAGACTGAAGCTTTCTTT
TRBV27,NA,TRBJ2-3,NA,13,CASSFRQDNTQYF,TGTGCCAGCAGTTTCCGACAGGACAATACGCAGTATTTT
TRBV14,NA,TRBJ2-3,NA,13,CASSLAIRDTQYF,TGTGCCAGCAGCTTAGCTATCAGAGATACGCAGTATTTT
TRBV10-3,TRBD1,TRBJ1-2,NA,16,CAISDHRDRVNYGYTF,TGTGCCATCAGTGATCACCGGGACAGGGTGAACTATGGCTACACCTTC
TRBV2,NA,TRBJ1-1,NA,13,CASRAGEGTEAFF,TGTGCCAGCCGGGCCGGGGAAGGCACTGAAGCTTTCTTT
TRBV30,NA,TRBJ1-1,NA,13,CASHLGGNTEAFF,TGTGCCTCTCACCTAGGTGGGAACACTGAAGCTTTCTTT
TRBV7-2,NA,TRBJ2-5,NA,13,CASTQGGAETQYF,TGTGCCAGCACCCAGGGGGGAGCGGAGACCCAGTACTTC
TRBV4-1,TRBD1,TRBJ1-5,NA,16,CASSQAAARGPQPQHF,TGCGCCAGCAGCCAAGCCGCAGCCAGGGGGCCACAGCCCCAGCATTTT
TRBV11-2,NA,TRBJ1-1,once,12,CASRGRGTEAFF,TGTGCCAGCCGGGGCCGAGGCACTGAAGCTTTCTTT
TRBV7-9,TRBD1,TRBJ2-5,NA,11,CASSPGQTQYF,TGTGCCAGCAGTCCGGGACAGACACAGTACTTC
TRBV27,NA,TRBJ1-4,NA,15,CASSPAWGALEKLFF,TGTGCCAGCAGTCCAGCGTGGGGCGCACTTGAAAAACTGTTTTTT